One and the same sample provided the 20 T cell receptor beta chains below, sequenced in a study of blood T cell repertoires in COVID-19. Data came from immunoSEQ multiplex PCR; TCRdb stores just in-frame clones and leaves some out. The sample carries fewer than 500,000 clones, about 89% recorded once. The sample was peripheral blood. These receptor sequences come from a woman in her twenties or thirties with acute or convalescent COVID-19.

DNA of the CDR3: TGTGCCAGCAGTGACGGGACTAGCGCAAGCACAGATACGCAGTATTTT. This sequence encodes CASSDGTSASTDTQYF. The V call is TRBV6-4, the J call TRBJ2-3, with 10 positions matching TRBD2. Germline lookup yields CDR1 MRHNA and CDR2 SNTAGT. The CDR3 consists of 16 residues. J lost 0 bases, V lost 2 bases, and 2 bases had no gene match.

The genes are TRBV27 and TRBJ1-5; D gene unclear. CDR1 is MNHEY and CDR2 is SMNVEV in the germline V gene (reference sequence). The CDR3 runs 13 residues. The germline V and J ends were trimmed by 5 bases and 0 bases, with 5 bases remaining between them. For the CDR3, the DNA is TGTGCCAGCAGTCCGTCTAGCAATCAGCCCCAGCATTTT. It translates to CASSPSSNQPQHF.

The chain couples TRBV5-1 to TRBJ2-7, with 7 positions matching TRBD1. The V gene end was trimmed by 8 bases and the J gene end by 2 bases; junction bases not matched to a gene: 10. Germline CDR1 reads SGHRS; CDR2 reads YFSETQ. CDR3 length: 14 residues. The CDR3 DNA sequence: TGCGCCAGGCTGGAGACAGGGTCACCCTACGAGCAGTACTTC. It yields the protein CARLETGSPYEQYF.

This clone was seen just once. The rearrangement links TRBV6-5 to TRBJ1-5; a weak D match, TRBD1 (5 bases). CDR1 is MNHEY, CDR2 SVGAGI, per germline. The length of the CDR3 is 13 residues. With 6 bases removed from V and 0 bases from J, the gap between germline ends came to 6 bases. CDR3 region: CASSQGSNQPQHF. In nucleotides, the CDR3 is TGTGCCAGCAGCCAGGGTAGCAATCAGCCCCAGCATTTT.

The V and J genes are TRBV11-2 and TRBJ2-1; unclear D gene. The CDR3 is 12 amino acids. V lost 2 bases, J lost 5 bases, and 4 bases lay in between. Germline CDR1 is SGHAT and CDR2 is FQNNGV. DNA for the CDR3: TGTGCCAGCAGCTTACAGAACAATGAGCAGTTCTTC. This gives the protein CASSLQNNEQFF. Drawing the rest from reference TRBV11-2 and TRBJ2-1, the complete variable domain is EAGVAQSPRYKIIEKRQSVAFWCNPISGHATLYWYQQILGQGPKLLIQFQNNGVVDDSQLPKDRFSAERLKGVDSTLKIQPAKLEDSAVYLCASSLQNNEQFFGPGTRLTVL.

The chain uses TRBV27 and TRBJ2-7, with 7 nucleotides matching TRBD1. The V gene's germline CDR1 is MNHEY and CDR2 SMNVEV (reference sequence). Germline trimming cut 0 bases from V and 1 base from J; bases unmatched to any gene: 6. This CDR3 region has 16 residues. CDR3 in amino acids: CASSLSGRGLSYEQYF. The CDR3 DNA sequence: TGTGCCAGCAGTTTATCCGGCAGGGGGTTATCCTACGAGCAGTACTTC.

This rearrangement joins TRBV29-1 to TRBJ2-4; the D is unclear. The CDR3 is 13 residues long. The V gene lost 5 bases and the J gene lost 6 bases, with 14 bases spanning the gap. In germline, CDR1 is SQVTM, CDR2 ANQGSEA. The CDR3 spells CSVTTQNLNIQYF. CDR3 sequence (DNA): TGCAGCGTTACTACTCAAAACTTAAACATTCAGTACTTC.

This chain uses TRBV6-2 or TRBV6-3 with TRBJ2-5; 8 bases agree with TRBD1. The V and J ends lost 5 bases and 0 bases, in that order; junction bases with no gene match: 5. This CDR3 has 15 amino acids. The germline V gene encodes CDR1 MNHEY and CDR2 SVGEGT. This CDR3 reads CASSQWTGYQETQYF. In DNA, the CDR3 is TGTGCCAGCAGTCAATGGACAGGGTACCAAGAGACCCAGTACTTC.

The rearrangement links TRBV7-6 to TRBJ1-2, with 9 nucleotides matching TRBD1. J lost 6 bases, V lost 4 bases, and 6 bases had no gene match. The CDR3 runs to 14 residues. The V gene's germline CDR1 is SGHVS and CDR2 FNYEAQ. As DNA, the CDR3 is TGTGCCAGCAGCTCGGGACAGGGAATGGATGGCTACACCTTC. As protein: CASSSGQGMDGYTF.

The chain couples TRBV7-3 to TRBJ2-2; D is perhaps TRBD1 (6 bases). The germline gives CDR1 SGHTA, CDR2 FQGTGA. V dropped 5 bases and J dropped 0 bases, with 10 bases sitting between them. The CDR3 is 15 amino acids. The CDR3 reads CASSPTGPNTGELFF. The CDR3 DNA sequence: TGTGCCAGCAGCCCCACAGGGCCGAACACCGGGGAGCTGTTTTTT.

The chain combines TRBV7-2 with TRBJ1-1; D uncertain. The CDR3 runs to 17 residues. Trimming took 4 bases from V and 5 from J, leaving 23 bases between them. Germline-derived CDR1 and CDR2 are SGHTA and FQGNSA. The CDR3 coding sequence is TGTGCCAGCAGCTCCCGCTCAACCGCTTCTTACCGGACTGAAGCTTTCTTT. It is translated as CASSSRSTASYRTEAFF. The complete variable domain, with remaining parts taken from reference TRBV7-2 and TRBJ1-1, reads GAGVSQSPSNKVTEKGKDVELRCDPISGHTALYWYRQSLGQGLEFLIYFQGNSAPDKSGLPSDRFSAERTGGSVSTLTIQRTQQEDSAVYLCASSSRSTASYRTEAFFGQGTRLTVV.

The CDR3 DNA follows: TGCAGCGTTGAAAATCGGGGAAGATCCGGCTACACCTTC. It is translated as CSVENRGRSGYTF. This chain uses TRBV29-1 with TRBJ1-2, with D unclear. The CDR3 has 13 residues. Germline CDR1 reads SQVTM; CDR2 reads ANQGSEA. V gave up 2 bases and J gave up 8 bases, with 15 bases separating them.

The chain recombines TRBV10-2 with TRBJ2-3; 12 bases are shared with TRBD2. The junction had 10 bases not matched to a gene; V was cut back by 6 bases and J by 6 bases. Germline loops: CDR1 WSHSY, CDR2 SAAADI. This CDR3 contains 16 residues. CDR3 amino acids: CASSALAGGPGDTQYF. Written as DNA, the CDR3 is TGCGCCAGCAGCGCCCTAGCGGGGGGGCCGGGGGATACGCAGTATTTT.

The gene calls are TRBV6-5 and TRBJ1-2; D gene unclear. V lost 0 bases, J lost 6 bases, and 14 bases lay in between. The CDR3 totals 15 residues. Germline values: CDR1 MNHEY, CDR2 SVGAGI. CDR3 sequence (DNA): TGTGCCAGCAGTTACTCGGAAATTACGGAGGATGGCTACACCTTC. It encodes CASSYSEITEDGYTF.

V is TRBV20-1 and J is TRBJ2-5; D possibly corresponds to TRBD1 (5 bases). Germline loops: CDR1 DFQATT, CDR2 SNEGSKA (reference sequence). V lost 6 bases to trimming and J lost 5 bases, with 10 bases between them. This CDR3 region has 11 residues. DNA of the CDR3: TGCAGTGCCCCAGGGTTTGAGACCCAGTACTTC. Translating gives CSAPGFETQYF.

The V gene is TRBV4-1, the J gene TRBJ2-2, with D tentatively TRBD1 (6 bases). Trimming pared 2 bases from V and 4 bases from J, leaving 17 bases between. Germline-derived CDR1 and CDR2 are MGHRA and YSYEKL. The CDR3 runs 17 residues. Written as DNA, the CDR3 is TGCGCCAGCAGCCAAAGGCTTTTAACAGGGAGCACCGGGGAGCTGTTTTTT. As protein: CASSQRLLTGSTGELFF.

The J gene is TRBJ1-2, the V gene TRBV7-8; D is unclear. Germline CDR1 reads SGHVS; CDR2 reads FQNEAQ. Trimming removed 1 base at V and 6 bases at J, with 9 bases between. The CDR3 runs 13 residues. The CDR3, as DNA: TGTGCCAGCAGCTTAGGTGGGCCCAATGGCTACACCTTC. It encodes CASSLGGPNGYTF.

The V and J genes are TRBV2 and TRBJ1-5; D possibly corresponds to TRBD1 (6 bases). Trimming removed 5 bases from V and 5 bases from J, with 16 bases in between. The CDR3 extends over 15 amino acids. Germline V gene lookup returns CDR1 SNHLY and CDR2 FYNNEI. Here the CDR3 DNA reads TGTGCCAGCAGTACAGGGTTTAGAGACGATCAGCCCCAGCATTTT. Translation: CASSTGFRDDQPQHF.

V and J are TRBV30 and TRBJ1-2; D not resolved. Trimming shortened V by 3 bases and J by 8 bases, and 25 bases separated the two germline ends. Germline V gene data show CDR1 as GTSNPN and CDR2 as SVGIG (reference sequence). CDR3 length: 16 amino acids. CDR3 DNA: TGTGCCTGGAGGGTAGCAAGTACCAATGGAGGAAGGGGCTACACCTTC. Translating gives CAWRVASTNGGRGYTF.

This clone was seen a single time. This same CDR3 is encoded by further DNA sequences in the sample. The chain has TRBV5-4 and TRBJ1-1; D unclear. Germline CDR1 SGHNT, CDR2 YYREEE (reference sequence). The CDR3 loop spans 13 amino acids. V lost 1 base and J lost 1, with 5 bases in between. This CDR3 is CASSLTGNTEAFF. The CDR3 bases are TGTGCCAGCAGCTTGACGGGGAACACTGAAGCTTTCTTT. Supplemented by reference TRBV5-4 and TRBJ1-1, the full variable domain reads ETGVTQSPTHLIKTRGQQVTLRCSSQSGHNTVSWYQQALGQGPQFIFQYYREEENGRGNFPPRFSGLQFPNYSSELNVNALELDDSALYLCASSLTGNTEAFFGQGTRLTVV.